This is a list of T cell receptor beta chains from one sample in a study of T cells expressing NK-cell markers. With the 5' RACE reads reprocessed, TCRdb shows one record per CDR3 protein and no DNA. The table lists around 380,000 distinct CDR3 sequences. The sequenced sample was blood T cells: a sorted CD56 or NKG2C T cell subset, CD4+ or CD8+ T cells, or bulk PBMC T cells (not recorded which). These receptors all stem from a woman aged 50 to 65 in good health. The CDR3 runs from the conserved cysteine through the conserved F or W. Each record gives: J gene, CDR3 length, V gene, CDR3 protein.

TRBJ2-1 15 TRBV12-3/TRBV12-4 CASTSTGELGYEQFF
TRBJ1-3 11 TRBV5-1 CASRQGDTIYF
TRBJ2-2 14 TRBV19 CASASGSNTGELFF
TRBJ2-2 16 TRBV18 CASSPPGGILTGELFF
TRBJ2-1 14 TRBV7-9 CATLSGAPYNEQFF
TRBJ2-1 13 TRBV24-1 CATSGTGRYEQFF
TRBJ2-3 16 TRBV18 CASSPPRLADTDTQYF
TRBJ2-1 15 TRBV7-8 CASKETGLPIGEQFF
TRBJ2-7 16 TRBV9 CASSVGSGSAFGEQYF
TRBJ2-6 16 TRBV5-1 CASSLGGVRGANVLTF
TRBJ1-3 16 TRBV3-1 CASSQDLGGVGNTIYF
TRBJ2-5 14 TRBV5-1 CASTYDRVQETQYF
TRBJ1-3 14 TRBV6-1 CASSDSSLGNTIYF
TRBJ1-2 15 TRBV2 CASSPRGLANYGYTF
TRBJ1-2 14 TRBV20-1 CSARAETSNYGYTF
TRBJ1-1 13 TRBV7-9 CATSPDPNTEAFF
TRBJ2-3 15 TRBV7-9 CASRYLAGESDTQYF
TRBJ1-1 14 TRBV15 CATSPLRGTTEAFF
TRBJ2-1 14 TRBV7-2 CASSLEGFYNEQFF
TRBJ2-4 19 TRBV12-3/TRBV12-4 CASNTWTGGKLAGKNIQYF